This T cell receptor beta chain was recovered during a study of cytomegalovirus exposure and HLA in healthy donors. Notes on the study in general: Associated with cytomegalovirus, according to the listing, were around 160 TCR beta chains.

Note on this clone: Its antigen is undetermined.

V was cut by 6 bases and J by 2 bases, with 8 bases left in between. The CDR3 has 13 amino acids. The germline V gene has CDR1 MNHEY and CDR2 SMNVEV (reference sequence). PCR employed 60 Vbeta and 13 Jbeta primers. This table comes from immunoSEQ multiplex PCR, and its TCRdb copy is limited to in-frame clones, with some not included. The repertoire has approximately 210,000 clones, around 73% of them found once; the top ten carry approximately 2.1%. This sequence was found in a woman aged 30 to 39 in good health and CMV-seropositive. The sample taken for sequencing was PBMCs. J is TRBJ2-1 and V is TRBV27, with D possibly TRBD2 on 5 matching bases. This chain's CDR3 is CASSLSAYNEQFF. The DNA for the CDR3 is TGTGCCAGCAGCCTTAGCGCCTACAATGAGCAGTTCTTC.